The 17 T cell receptor beta chains below all came from one sample that was sequenced in a study of T cell repertoires in cytomegalovirus infection. Via MiXCR, TCRdb re-called the reads, giving one row per CDR3 protein. The sample lists 630,000 or so distinct CDR3 sequences, 20% to 30% occurring once. Sequencing input: CD8+ T cells from PBMCs. The receptor source for this set is a human donor in good health (CMV status not recorded). Some clones in this sample may be carry-over from other donors' samples.

This clonotype has ten or more counts. This chain's CDR3 is CASSLWTGTNTGELFF. The CDR3 bases are TGTGCCAGCAGCCTTTGGACAGGGACGAACACCGGGGAGCTGTTTTTT. This sequence joins TRBV7-6 and TRBJ2-2; 8 positions agree with TRBD1. Germline V lookup: CDR1 SGHVS, CDR2 FNYEAQ. Trimming cost V 5 bases and J 0 bases; bases outside gene matches: 5. The CDR3 loop spans 16 amino acids.

Turning to this clonotype: The junction does not match germline at one end; this may be a read error. The chain combines TRBV5-1 with TRBJ2-5; D is uncertain. Germline loops: CDR1 SGHRS, CDR2 YFSETQ. CDR3 size: 16 residues. This CDR3 is CASSLRPSRLGEIQYF. The CDR3 nucleotides read TGCGCCAGCAGCTTGAGACCGAGTCGGCTCGGAGAGATCCAGTACTTC. The full variable domain, with the rest looked up from reference TRBV5-1 and TRBJ2-5, is KAGVTQTPRYLIKTRGQQVTLSCSPISGHRSVSWYQQTPGQGLQFLFEYFSETQRNKGNFPGRFSGRQFSNSRSEMNVSTLELGDSALYLCASSLRPSRLGEIQYFGPGTRLLVL.

This clonotype has just a few counts. The rearrangement joins TRBV25-1 to TRBJ1-4; D remains unclear. CDR1 is MGHDK, CDR2 SYGVNS, per germline. V was clipped by 3 bases and J by 0 bases, with 11 bases between them. The CDR3 is 16 residues long. CDR3: CASSDDGDTTNEKLFF. For the CDR3, the DNA is TGTGCCAGCAGTGATGACGGAGACACAACTAATGAAAAACTGTTTTTT.

The chain is built from TRBV18 and TRBJ2-3; D possibly corresponds to TRBD1 (5 bases). This CDR3 is built from 15 residues. CDR1 is KGHSH and CDR2 is LQKENI in the germline V gene. V lost 5 bases, J lost 2 bases, and 14 bases lay in between. CDR3 amino acids: CASSTGPADTDTQYF. CDR3 bases: TGTGCCAGCTCAACAGGACCAGCAGACACAGATACGCAGTATTTT.

This clonotype was detected a few times. V is TRBV7-6 and J is TRBJ2-1; 10 bases match TRBD1. The junction had 8 bases not matched to a gene; V was cut back by 1 base and J by 14 bases. CDR1 is SGHVS and CDR2 is FNYEAQ in the germline V gene. The CDR3 contains 14 residues. The DNA for the CDR3 is TGTGCCAGCAGCTTAGTAGAGGGACAGGGGATGGAGTTCTTC. Amino acid sequence: CASSLVEGQGMEFF.

The chain couples TRBV29-1 to TRBJ2-5; D is ambiguous. V was trimmed by 2 bases and J by 2 bases, leaving 12 bases between them. Looked up from germline, CDR1 is SQVTM and CDR2 is ANQGSEA. This CDR3 contains 14 residues. In DNA form, the CDR3 reads TGCAGCGTTGAACTAGGCAGCGTTCAAGAGACCCAGTACTTC. Protein: CSVELGSVQETQYF.

This clonotype has just a few counts. This chain links TRBV5-6 with TRBJ1-1; D ambiguous. CDR1 is SGHDT and CDR2 is YYEEEE in the germline V gene. V dropped 2 bases and J dropped 2 bases, with 10 bases sitting between them. CDR3 size: 14 residues. In nucleotides, the CDR3 is TGTGCCAGCAGCTTACTGTACGGTAACACTGAAGCTTTCTTT. It is translated as CASSLLYGNTEAFF.

Turning to this clonotype: A read error is possible here, since a much larger clone lies one base away. This chain joins TRBV29-1 and TRBJ1-2; D is undetermined. V lost 3 bases and J 3 bases, leaving 14 bases between the germline ends. This CDR3 has 14 residues. Germline V lookup: CDR1 SQVTM, CDR2 ANQGSEA. Here the CDR3 reads CSVDGRVGYYGYTF. The CDR3 region has the DNA TGCAGCGTTGACGGGAGAGTGGGTTACTATGGCTACACCTTC.

Ten or more counts support this clonotype. V and J are TRBV12-3 or TRBV12-4 and TRBJ2-7; D unclear. Trimming cost V 6 bases and J 3 bases, with 15 bases left between them. The CDR3 totals 14 residues. The CDR3 spells CASSEGGDFYEQYF. The CDR3, as DNA: TGTGCCAGCAGCGAAGGTGGAGACTTCTACGAGCAGTACTTC.

This clonotype appeared a few times. This chain uses TRBV28 with TRBJ2-5; D tentatively reads TRBD1 or TRBD2 (5 bases each). Trimming removed 5 bases at V and 5 bases at J, with 18 bases between. Germline loops: CDR1 MDHEN, CDR2 SYDVKM. The CDR3 is made up of 15 amino acids. The CDR3 reads CASSKGTDQVETQYF. The CDR3 coding sequence is TGTGCCAGCAGTAAAGGGACCGATCAGGTGGAGACCCAGTACTTC.

This clonotype was seen a handful of times. The chain joins TRBV28 to TRBJ1-1; tentatively, D is TRBD1 (6 bases). From germline, CDR1 is MDHEN and CDR2 SYDVKM. This CDR3 has 18 residues. Trimming removed 0 bases at V and 0 bases at J, with 17 bases between. CDR3 loop: CASSLWGATGTVNTEAFF. In nucleotides, the CDR3 is TGTGCCAGCAGTTTATGGGGGGCCACCGGGACCGTGAACACTGAAGCTTTCTTT.

This clonotype was counted between two and nine times. The rearrangement uses TRBV28 and TRBJ2-6; D is unclear. Between the trimmed V and J ends, which lost 3 bases and 0 bases, there was a span of 6 bases. This CDR3 comprises 15 residues. Looked up from germline, CDR1 is MDHEN and CDR2 is SYDVKM. The CDR3 reads CASSFGISGANVLTF. Here the CDR3 DNA reads TGTGCCAGCAGTTTTGGGATCTCTGGGGCCAACGTCCTGACTTTC.

The V and J genes are TRBV7-1 and TRBJ2-1, with 7 bases fitting TRBD1. TRBV7-1 is an ORF, with its function uncertain. Trimming removed 5 bases from V and 6 bases from J; junction bases left unmatched: 10. The CDR3 has 15 amino acids. The CDR3 loop reads CASSARGSSVNEQFF. The DNA for the CDR3 is TGTGCCAGCAGCGCCAGGGGGTCATCCGTCAATGAGCAGTTCTTC.

Concerning this clonotype: Its ends do not fully match the called genes, so a read error is possible. The chain recombines TRBV28 with TRBJ1-2; tentative D call: TRBD1 (5 bases). Germline assignment: CDR1 MDHEN and CDR2 SYDVKM. This CDR3 has 14 amino acids. The CDR3 sequence is CAGRSGWMFYGYTF. For the CDR3, the DNA is TGTGCCGGCAGATCAGGGTGGATGTTCTATGGCTACACCTTC.

The chain is built from TRBV7-3 and TRBJ2-1, with 10 bases aligning to TRBD2. Germline values: CDR1 SGHTA, CDR2 FQGTGA. V shed 5 bases, J shed 2 bases, and the junction held 6 bases outside the gene matches. The length of the CDR3 is 16 residues. CDR3 protein: CASSASGGGAYNEQFF. The CDR3 DNA sequence: TGTGCCAGCAGCGCGAGCGGGGGGGGAGCCTACAATGAGCAGTTCTTC.

The chain links TRBV29-1 to TRBJ1-1; D ambiguous. V lost 5 bases, J lost 7 bases, and 17 bases lay in between. Per the germline V gene, CDR1 is SQVTM and CDR2 is ANQGSEA. The CDR3 has 13 amino acids. The CDR3: CSVWIVGPGEAFF. DNA for the CDR3: TGCAGCGTTTGGATTGTTGGGCCTGGTGAAGCTTTCTTT.

This clonotype was counted many times. The V and J genes are TRBV27 and TRBJ2-1; D not resolved. V was trimmed by 4 bases and J by 5 bases, leaving 15 bases between them. The CDR3 length is 15 residues. Looked up from germline, CDR1 is MNHEY and CDR2 is SMNVEV (reference sequence). CDR3 DNA: TGTGCCAGCAGTTACAAATCGGCCAGCCACAATGAGCAGTTCTTC. Protein: CASSYKSASHNEQFF.